Below, one T cell receptor beta chain is given with its context. Its specificity is unknown. Libraries were prepared by immunoSEQ multiplex PCR; TCRdb keeps only in-frame clonotypes and omits some of them. In the table there are tens of thousands of clones, about 94% of which are singletons. CDR3 length: 12 amino acids. From germline, CDR1 is SGHDT and CDR2 YYEEEE. Trimming shortened V by 0 bases and J by 9 bases, and 7 bases separated the two germline ends. The data were taken from a study of OX40 agonist ivuxolimab in advanced cancers. Study context: An anti-OX40 (CD134) antibody with agonistic activity, ivuxolimab, was administered to patients. Antecedent anti-PD-1, anti-PD-L1 or anti-CTLA-4 therapy was permissible, with 35% to 40% having received some. Study conclusions and caveats: There were also nonresponders showing low normalized T-cell clonal expansion. In CD8+ T cells, expanded clones were on average more numerous than in CD4+.

The specimen was CD4+ or CD8+ T cells sorted from blood, collected in a trial of the OX40 agonist ivuxolimab. The origin of this receptor is an adult with an advanced solid tumor such as melanoma, head and neck, liver or kidney cancer. V gene TRBV5-6 combines with J gene TRBJ2-1, with D maybe TRBD1 (5 bases). CDR3 protein: CASSLERGEQFF. In DNA, the CDR3 is TGTGCCAGCAGCTTGGAAAGGGGTGAGCAGTTCTTC.